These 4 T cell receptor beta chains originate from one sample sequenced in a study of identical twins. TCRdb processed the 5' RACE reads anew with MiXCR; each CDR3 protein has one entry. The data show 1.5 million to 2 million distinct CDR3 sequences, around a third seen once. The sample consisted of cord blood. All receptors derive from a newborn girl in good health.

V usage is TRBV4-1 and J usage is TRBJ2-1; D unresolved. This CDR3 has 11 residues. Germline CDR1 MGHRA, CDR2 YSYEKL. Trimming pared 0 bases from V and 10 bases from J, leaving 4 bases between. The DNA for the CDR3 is TGCGCCAGCAGCCAAGATATGGAGCAGTTCTTC. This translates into CASSQDMEQFF.

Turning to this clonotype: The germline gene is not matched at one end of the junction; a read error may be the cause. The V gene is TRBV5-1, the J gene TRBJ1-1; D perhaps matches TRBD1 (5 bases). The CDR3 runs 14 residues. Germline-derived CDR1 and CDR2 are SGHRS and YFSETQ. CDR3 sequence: CVSTSGQGDGEAFF. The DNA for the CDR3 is TGCGTCAGCACCTCGGGGCAGGGAGATGGTGAAGCTTTCTTT.

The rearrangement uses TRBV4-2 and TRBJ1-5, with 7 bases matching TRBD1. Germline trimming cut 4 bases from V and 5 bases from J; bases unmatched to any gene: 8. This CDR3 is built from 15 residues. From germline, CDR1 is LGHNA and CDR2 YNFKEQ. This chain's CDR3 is CASSLDRKGDQPQHF. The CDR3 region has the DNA TGTGCCAGCAGCCTGGACAGGAAGGGGGATCAGCCCCAGCATTTT.

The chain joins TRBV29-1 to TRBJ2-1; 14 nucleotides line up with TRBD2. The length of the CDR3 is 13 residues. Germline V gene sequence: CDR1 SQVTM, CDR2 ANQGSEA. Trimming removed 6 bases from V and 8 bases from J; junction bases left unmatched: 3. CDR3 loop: CSVGLAGDYEQFF. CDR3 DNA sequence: TGCAGCGTGGGACTAGCGGGAGACTATGAGCAGTTCTTC.